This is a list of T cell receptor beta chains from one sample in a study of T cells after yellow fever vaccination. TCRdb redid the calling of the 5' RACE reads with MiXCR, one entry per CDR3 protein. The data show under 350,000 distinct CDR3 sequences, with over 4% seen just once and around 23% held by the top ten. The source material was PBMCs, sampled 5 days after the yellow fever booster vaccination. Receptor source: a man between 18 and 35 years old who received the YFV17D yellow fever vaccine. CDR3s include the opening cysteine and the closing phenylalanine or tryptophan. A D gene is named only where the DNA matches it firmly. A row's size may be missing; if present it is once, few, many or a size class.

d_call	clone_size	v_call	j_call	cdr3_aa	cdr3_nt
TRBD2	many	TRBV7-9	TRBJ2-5	CASSYLGGGETQYF	TGTGCCAGCAGCTACCTCGGCGGGGGAGAGACCCAGTACTTC
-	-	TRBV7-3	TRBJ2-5	CASSLGREGAETQYF	TGTGCCAGCAGCCTTGGTAGGGAGGGGGCAGAGACCCAGTACTTC
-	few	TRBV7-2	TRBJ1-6	CASSLFVDSSYNSPLHF	TGTGCCAGCAGCTTATTTGTGGATAGCTCCTATAATTCACCCCTCCACTTT
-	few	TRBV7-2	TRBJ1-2	CASSSQFNYGYTF	TGTGCCAGCAGTTCCCAGTTCAACTATGGCTACACCTTC
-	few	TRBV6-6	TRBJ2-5	CASSYSVQHRGQETQYF	TGTGCCAGCAGTTACTCAGTCCAGCATCGGGGTCAAGAGACCCAGTACTTC
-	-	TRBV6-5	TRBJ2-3	CASRSGGRTDTQYF	TGTGCCAGCAGGTCGGGGGGCCGCACAGATACGCAGTATTTT
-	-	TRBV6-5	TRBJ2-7	CASSYSGGTYEQYF	TGTGCCAGCAGTTACTCAGGGGGTACCTACGAGCAGTACTTC
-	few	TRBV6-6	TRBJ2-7	CASSQAREGEQYF	TGTGCCAGCAGCCAGGCAAGGGAAGGCGAGCAGTACTTC
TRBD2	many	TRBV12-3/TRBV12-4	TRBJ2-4	CASSSPGGGSGTSF	TGTGCCAGCAGTTCACCGGGCGGGGGGAGCGGGACCTCTTTC
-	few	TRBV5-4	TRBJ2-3	CAGEDRRHTDTQYF	TGTGCCGGAGAAGACCGCCGTCACACAGATACGCAGTATTTT
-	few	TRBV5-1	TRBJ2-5	CASKPSGAEETQYF	TGCGCCAGCAAACCTTCCGGGGCAGAAGAGACCCAGTACTTC
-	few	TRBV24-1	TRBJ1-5	CATTNGPRGGGQTGYQPQHF	TGTGCCACCACCAATGGTCCTCGAGGGGGAGGTCAAACGGGATATCAGCCCCAGCATTTT
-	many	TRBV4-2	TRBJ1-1	CASSQERAEAFF	TGTGCCAGCAGCCAAGAGCGCGCTGAAGCTTTCTTT
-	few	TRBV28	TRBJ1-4	CASTPGGAVFNEKLFF	TGTGCCAGCACCCCGGGCGGGGCCGTTTTTAATGAAAAACTGTTTTTT
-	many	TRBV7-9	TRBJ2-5	CASSLIGGTENFVETQYF	TGTGCCAGCAGCTTGATTGGCGGGACGGAGAACTTCGTGGAGACCCAGTACTTC
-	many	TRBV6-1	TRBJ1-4	CASRTPVGEKLFF	TGTGCCAGCAGAACCCCCGTGGGGGAAAAACTGTTTTTT
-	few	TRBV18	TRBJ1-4	CASSPTARSTNEKLFF	TGTGCCAGCTCACCGACGGCTAGATCAACTAATGAAAAACTGTTTTTT
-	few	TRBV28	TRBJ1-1	CASSLRGQTEAFF	TGTGCCAGCAGTTTACGAGGACAGACTGAAGCTTTCTTT
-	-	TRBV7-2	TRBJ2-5	CASRSHWTAFQETQYF	TGTGCCAGCAGGTCCCACTGGACAGCGTTTCAAGAGACCCAGTACTTC
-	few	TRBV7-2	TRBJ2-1	CASSSGRFSNEQFF	TGTGCCAGCAGCAGCGGTCGTTTCTCCAATGAGCAGTTCTTC
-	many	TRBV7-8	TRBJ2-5	CASSLAIQGQRETQYF	TGTGCCAGCAGCTTAGCGATCCAGGGCCAAAGGGAGACCCAGTACTTC
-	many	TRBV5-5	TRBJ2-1	CASSPTGSEFF	TGTGCCAGCAGCCCTACAGGGTCTGAGTTCTTC
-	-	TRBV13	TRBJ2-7	CASSLFGGNEQYF	TGTGCCAGCAGCTTATTCGGGGGCAACGAGCAGTACTTC
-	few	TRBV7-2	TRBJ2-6	CASSKQKAGSGANVLTF	TGTGCCAGCAGCAAACAGAAGGCGGGTTCTGGGGCCAACGTCCTGACTTTC
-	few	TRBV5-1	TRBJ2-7	CASSYQGLDEQYF	TGCGCCAGCAGCTACCAGGGGCTAGACGAGCAGTACTTC
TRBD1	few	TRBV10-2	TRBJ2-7	CASRSGQGTYEQYF	TGCGCCAGCAGATCGGGACAGGGGACCTACGAGCAGTACTTC
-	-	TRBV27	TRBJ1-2	CASSLRNRSPWGYTF	TGTGCCAGCAGTCTACGGAACAGATCCCCTTGGGGCTACACCTTC
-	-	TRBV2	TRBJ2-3	CARSSRGSDTQYF	TGTGCCAGATCTAGCCGGGGTTCAGATACGCAGTATTTT
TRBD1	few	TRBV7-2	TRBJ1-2	CASSLAQGGSPGYTF	TGTGCCAGCAGCTTAGCACAGGGGGGCTCTCCTGGCTACACCTTC
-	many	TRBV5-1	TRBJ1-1	CASSSSGTEAFF	TGCGCCAGCAGCTCTTCCGGGACGGAAGCTTTCTTT
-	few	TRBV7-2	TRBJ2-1	CASSFPWESNNEQFF	TGTGCCAGCAGCTTTCCCTGGGAGAGTAACAATGAGCAGTTCTTC
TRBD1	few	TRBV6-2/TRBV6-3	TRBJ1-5	CASSLWTGAYQPQHF	TGTGCCAGCAGCCTCTGGACAGGGGCTTATCAGCCCCAGCATTTT
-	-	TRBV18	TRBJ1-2	CASSRDHSSGYTF	TGTGCCAGCTCACGAGACCACAGTAGCGGCTACACCTTC